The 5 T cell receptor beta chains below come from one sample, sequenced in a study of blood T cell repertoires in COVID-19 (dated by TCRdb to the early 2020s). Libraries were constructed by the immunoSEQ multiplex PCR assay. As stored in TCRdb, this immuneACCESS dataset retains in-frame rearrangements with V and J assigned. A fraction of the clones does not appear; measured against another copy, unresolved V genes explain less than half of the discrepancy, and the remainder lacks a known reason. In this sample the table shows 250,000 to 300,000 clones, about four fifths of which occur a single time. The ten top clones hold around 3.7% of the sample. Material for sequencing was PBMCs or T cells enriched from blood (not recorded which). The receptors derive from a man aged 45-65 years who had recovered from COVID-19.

In nucleotides, the CDR3 is TGTGCCAGCAGTTTTAGCAGGGGGACTCGGAAGAAAAACGATGAGCAGTTCTTC. Protein: CASSFSRGTRKKNDEQFF. The chain joins TRBV28 to TRBJ2-1, with a weak D call TRBD1 (7 bases). CDR1 and CDR2 (germline): MDHEN, SYDVKM. Trimming shortened V by 3 bases and J by 8 bases, and 26 bases separated the two germline ends. The CDR3 length is 18 residues.

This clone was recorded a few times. CDR3 DNA sequence: TGTGCCAGCAGAGGACAGGGGGCCCAAGAGACCCAGTACTTC. This codes for CASRGQGAQETQYF. This rearrangement joins TRBV5-6 to TRBJ2-5, with 11 bases matching TRBD1. CDR1 and CDR2 (germline): SGHDT, YYEEEE. CDR3 length: 14 residues. V shed 5 bases and J 1 base; nucleotides not matched to a gene: 1.

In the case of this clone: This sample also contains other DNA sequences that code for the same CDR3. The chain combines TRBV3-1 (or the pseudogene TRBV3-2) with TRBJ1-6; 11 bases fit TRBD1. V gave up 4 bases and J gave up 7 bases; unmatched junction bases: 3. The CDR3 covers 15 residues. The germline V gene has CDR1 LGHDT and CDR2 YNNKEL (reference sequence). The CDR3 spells CASSPRDRGNSPLHF. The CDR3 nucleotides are TGTGCCAGCAGCCCCCGGGACAGGGGGAATTCACCCCTCCACTTT.

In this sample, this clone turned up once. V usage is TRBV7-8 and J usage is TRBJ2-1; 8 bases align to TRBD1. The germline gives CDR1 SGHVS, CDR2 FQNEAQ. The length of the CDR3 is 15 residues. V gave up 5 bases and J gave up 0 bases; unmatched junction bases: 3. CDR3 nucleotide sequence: TGTGCCAGCAGCACCGGGACAGGCTCCTACAATGAGCAGTTCTTC. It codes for CASSTGTGSYNEQFF. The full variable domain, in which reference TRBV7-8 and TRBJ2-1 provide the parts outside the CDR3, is GAGVSQSPRYKVAKRGQDVALRCDPISGHVSLFWYQQALGQGPEFLTYFQNEAQLDKSGLPSDRFFAERPEGSVSTLKIQRTQQEDSAVYLCASSTGTGSYNEQFFGPGTRLTVL.

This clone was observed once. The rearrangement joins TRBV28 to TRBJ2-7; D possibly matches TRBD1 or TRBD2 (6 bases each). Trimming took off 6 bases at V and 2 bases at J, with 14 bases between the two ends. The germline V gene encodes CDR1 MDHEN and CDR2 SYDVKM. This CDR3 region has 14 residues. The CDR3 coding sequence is TGTGCCAGCAGGTTACAGGGAGGTCCCTACGAGCAGTACTTC. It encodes CASRLQGGPYEQYF.